The clone carrying this T cell receptor beta chain has just a few counts. No antigen is known for it. Each CDR3 protein gets one entry after TCRdb re-called the 5' RACE reads with MiXCR. Seen here are 150,000 to 200,000 distinct CDR3 sequences, around 13% observed once, and the top ten hold approximately 11%. The data were obtained in a study of CD8 T cells in ankylosing spondylitis. Whole-study findings and limits: It appeared that ankylosing spondylitis blood was characterized by a TCR beta motif of seven or eight highly homologous variants.

CDR1 and CDR2 from the germline V gene are MNHEY and SVGAGI. The length of the CDR3 is 14 residues. The ends lost 4 bases at V and 8 bases at J; junction bases unmatched: 4. The chain links TRBV6-5 to TRBJ1-6; 8 bases map to TRBD1. The origin of this receptor is a female donor with ankylosing spondylitis or in good health (not recorded which). Material: blood, either unsorted or a sorted T cell fraction (not recorded which). The CDR3 region is CASSSGQAYSPLHF. As DNA, the CDR3 is TGTGCCAGCAGTTCGGGACAGGCTTATTCACCCCTCCACTTT.